This entry lists 24 T cell receptor beta chains sequenced from one sample in a study of neurological immune-mediated disorders. One entry per CDR3 protein, called by TCRdb with MiXCR from the 5' RACE reads. This table has about 29,000 distinct CDR3 sequences, about 12% appearing once. Sequencing input: PBMCs. Every receptor here comes from a woman aged 60-70 years in good health.

This clonotype has a count of ten or more. The CDR3 here is CSVLRDRGYNEQFF. The CDR3 DNA is TGCAGCGTTCTCCGGGACAGGGGGTACAATGAGCAGTTCTTC. The V and J genes are TRBV29-1 and TRBJ2-1, with TRBD1 matching over 11 bases. CDR3 length equals 14 residues. The V gene's germline CDR1 is SQVTM and CDR2 ANQGSEA. V shed 5 bases, J shed 4 bases, and the junction held 4 bases outside the gene matches.

This clonotype was picked up many times. Here the CDR3 DNA reads TGCGCCAGCAGCTTGGACGGACAGGGGAGGTACGAGCAGTACTTC. Its translation is CASSLDGQGRYEQYF. This chain links TRBV5-1 with TRBJ2-7; the match to TRBD1 covers 9 bases. V trimming: 0 bases; J trimming: 4 bases; junction bases outside the gene matches: 5. Germline loops: CDR1 SGHRS, CDR2 YFSETQ. CDR3 size: 15 residues.

The table lists this clonotype with many counts. The rearrangement links TRBV9 to TRBJ2-3, with TRBD2 identical over 9 bases. J gave up 2 bases and V 1 base, and 5 bases lay outside the gene matches. Per germline, CDR1 SGDLS and CDR2 YYNGEE. This CDR3 has 16 amino acids. In DNA, the CDR3 is TGTGCCAGCAGCGTACTCGCGGGGGGGCCCACAGATACGCAGTATTTT. This gives the protein CASSVLAGGPTDTQYF. Based on the CDR3 plus reference TRBV9 and TRBJ2-3, the full variable domain is DSGVTQTPKHLITATGQRVTLRCSPRSGDLSVYWYQQSLDQGLQFLIQYYNGEERAKGNILERFSAQQFPDLHSELNLSSLELGDSALYFCASSVLAGGPTDTQYFGPGTRLTVL.

This clonotype was seen at least ten times. The CDR3 sequence is CASSLDVGGTDTQYF. The CDR3 DNA reads TGCGCCAGCAGCCTGGACGTCGGCGGCACAGATACGCAGTATTTT. This chain connects TRBV5-1 to TRBJ2-3; D is unresolved. The length of the CDR3 is 15 residues. Germline CDR1 and CDR2: SGHRS and YFSETQ. Trimming removed 4 bases at V and 1 base at J, with 13 bases between.

The table lists this clonotype with many counts. The chain uses TRBV5-1 and TRBJ1-5, with no clear D. Between the trimmed V and J ends, which lost 0 bases and 2 bases, there was a span of 6 bases. The CDR3 spans 14 residues. CDR1 is SGHRS, CDR2 YFSETQ, per germline. CDR3 amino acids: CASSLEGGNQPQHF. CDR3 coding DNA: TGCGCCAGCAGCTTGGAAGGTGGCAATCAGCCCCAGCATTTT.

In its sample, this clonotype was seen many times. The rearrangement joins TRBV28 to TRBJ2-5, with no clear D. The V gene lost 5 bases and the J gene lost 1 base, with 14 bases spanning the gap. In germline, CDR1 is MDHEN, CDR2 SYDVKM. This CDR3 has 15 residues. This CDR3 reads CASSTRSGSQETQYF. CDR3 DNA sequence: TGTGCCAGCAGTACGCGTAGTGGGTCCCAAGAGACCCAGTACTTC. The full variable domain, completed using reference TRBV28 and TRBJ2-5, is DVKVTQSSRYLVKRTGEKVFLECVQDMDHENMFWYRQDPGLGLRLIYFSYDVKMKEKGDIPEGYSVSREKKERFSLILESASTNQTSMYLCASSTRSGSQETQYFGPGTRLLVL.

As regards this clonotype: Its ends do not fully match the called genes, so a read error is possible. The rearrangement joins TRBV5-1 to TRBJ2-5; a possible D gene is TRBD1 (6 bases). Germline V gives CDR1 SGHRS, CDR2 YFSETQ. The CDR3 runs to 14 residues. The CDR3 nucleotides read TGCCCCAGCAGCTTGGAAGGGGGCCAAGAGACCCAGTACTTC. It is translated as CPSSLEGGQETQYF. Combining the CDR3 with reference TRBV5-1 and TRBJ2-5 gives the whole variable domain KAGVTQTPRYLIKTRGQQVTLSCSPISGHRSVSWYQQTPGQGLQFLFEYFSETQRNKGNFPGRFSGRQFSNSRSEMNVSTLELGDSALYLCPSSLEGGQETQYFGPGTRLLVL.

The sample holds many counts of this clonotype. The V gene is TRBV5-1, the J gene TRBJ2-1; D may be TRBD1 (6 bases). CDR3 length: 14 residues. V was clipped by 0 bases and J by 6 bases, with 10 bases between them. CDR1 is SGHRS and CDR2 is YFSETQ in the germline V gene. The CDR3 region is CASSLELQGNEQFF. CDR3 sequence (DNA): TGCGCCAGCAGCTTGGAATTACAGGGCAATGAGCAGTTCTTC. The full variable domain, rest sourced from reference TRBV5-1 and TRBJ2-1, is KAGVTQTPRYLIKTRGQQVTLSCSPISGHRSVSWYQQTPGQGLQFLFEYFSETQRNKGNFPGRFSGRQFSNSRSEMNVSTLELGDSALYLCASSLELQGNEQFFGPGTRLTVL.

This clonotype has at least ten counts. The gene calls are TRBV29-1 and TRBJ1-6; a weak D match, TRBD1 (6 bases). There are 13 residues in the CDR3. Germline CDR1 is SQVTM and CDR2 is ANQGSEA. V was trimmed by 4 bases and J by 7 bases, leaving 11 bases between them. DNA for the CDR3: TGCAGCGTTGGAAAGGACAGAAATTCACCCCTCCACTTT. Translation: CSVGKDRNSPLHF.

In this sample, this clonotype turned up many times. V and J are TRBV7-6 and TRBJ2-3; either TRBD1 or TRBD2 may fit D (5 bases each). Looked up from germline, CDR1 is SGHVS and CDR2 is FNYEAQ. This CDR3 comprises 15 residues. V was clipped by 5 bases and J by 4 bases, with 16 bases between them. The chain's CDR3 is CASSAAPGRSDTQYF. The CDR3 region has the DNA TGTGCCAGCAGCGCCGCCCCGGGACGTTCAGATACGCAGTATTTT. Full variable domain (outside the CDR3, taken from reference TRBV7-6 and TRBJ2-3): GAGVSQSPRYKVTKRGQDVALRCDPISGHVSLYWYRQALGQGPEFLTYFNYEAQQDKSGLPNDRFSAERPEGSISTLTIQRTEQRDSAMYRCASSAAPGRSDTQYFGPGTRLTVL.

This clonotype came up many times. V gene TRBV7-2 combines with J gene TRBJ2-5; D not certain. The CDR3 has 12 residues. The germline V gene has CDR1 SGHTA and CDR2 FQGNSA. With 2 bases removed from V and 4 bases from J, the gap between germline ends came to 5 bases. DNA of the CDR3: TGTGCCAGCAGCTTACGGATAGAGACCCAGTACTTC. The encoded protein is CASSLRIETQYF. Using reference TRBV7-2 and TRBJ2-5 for the parts outside the CDR3, the full variable domain is GAGVSQSPSNKVTEKGKDVELRCDPISGHTALYWYRQSLGQGLEFLIYFQGNSAPDKSGLPSDRFSAERTGGSVSTLTIQRTQQEDSAVYLCASSLRIETQYFGPGTRLLVL.

This clonotype was recorded many times. This chain uses TRBV12-3 or TRBV12-4 with TRBJ2-5; 11 bases fit TRBD2. Trimming cost V 5 bases and J 5 bases; bases outside gene matches: 7. This CDR3 spans 15 amino acids. The CDR3 protein is CASSVSGGARETQYF. The DNA of the CDR3 is TGTGCCAGCAGTGTTAGCGGGGGGGCCCGGGAGACCCAGTACTTC.

The sample holds many counts of this clonotype. This chain connects TRBV6-5 to TRBJ1-4; TRBD1 matches at 8 bases. V lost 6 bases to trimming and J lost 14 bases; unmatched junction nucleotides: 8. Germline CDR1 is MNHEY and CDR2 is SVGAGI. The CDR3 covers 12 residues. CDR3 sequence: CASRTPGTGLFF. The CDR3 nucleotides read TGTGCCAGCAGGACCCCGGGGACAGGCCTGTTTTTT.

This clonotype appeared many times. The gene calls are TRBV27 and TRBJ2-1; 7 nucleotides line up with TRBD1. There are 13 residues in the CDR3. Germline V gene data show CDR1 as MNHEY and CDR2 as SMNVEV (reference sequence). V was clipped by 8 bases and J by 6 bases; unmatched bases: 7. CDR3 nucleotide sequence: TGTGCCAGCGGAAACAGGGGTATCAATGAGCAGTTCTTC. It translates to CASGNRGINEQFF.

This clonotype appeared many times. The V call is TRBV9, the J call TRBJ2-7; the D call may be TRBD1 or TRBD2 (5 bases each). Germline V gene sequence: CDR1 SGDLS, CDR2 YYNGEE. The CDR3 has 13 amino acids. Deletions cut 2 bases from V and 7 bases from J, with 13 bases between. The CDR3 region has the DNA TGTGCCAGCAGCGTCTTTGCCGGGGCAGAGCAGTACTTC. It specifies CASSVFAGAEQYF.

This clonotype was found many times. The rearrangement uses TRBV11-1 and TRBJ2-1, with 9 bases fitting TRBD1. Germline-derived CDR1 and CDR2 are SGHAT and FQDESV (reference sequence). The junction had 6 bases not matched to a gene; V was cut back by 3 bases and J by 9 bases. The CDR3 spans 14 residues. CDR3 sequence (DNA): TGTGCCAGCAGCTTTAACAGGGGGCAGGGTGAGCAGTTCTTC. Translating gives CASSFNRGQGEQFF.

This clonotype has a handful of counts. CDR3 sequence: CSANPQRPYGYTF. Here the CDR3 DNA reads TGCAGTGCTAACCCACAGAGACCCTATGGCTACACCTTC. The rearrangement uses TRBV20-1 and TRBJ1-2; no definite D call. Germline CDR1 reads DFQATT; CDR2 reads SNEGSKA (reference sequence). This CDR3 has 13 amino acids. V lost 4 bases and J 4 bases, leaving 13 bases between the germline ends.

This clonotype was detected ten times or more. The chain employs TRBV3-1 and TRBJ2-7, with D tentatively TRBD1 (6 bases). CDR1 and CDR2 from the germline V gene are LGHDT and YNNKEL (reference sequence). This CDR3 region has 14 residues. V shed 2 bases and J shed 4 bases, with 12 bases lying between them. CDR3 DNA sequence: TGTGCCAGCAGCCAAACAGGGATGATTTACGAGCAGTACTTC. Translation: CASSQTGMIYEQYF.

There are many counts of this clonotype. The chain is built from TRBV6-6 and TRBJ1-5, with TRBD1 identical over 7 bases. The CDR3 has 18 residues. V shed 2 bases and J 0 bases; nucleotides not matched to a gene: 10. Germline assignment: CDR1 MNHNY and CDR2 SVGAGI (reference sequence). The CDR3 nucleotides read TGTGCCAGCAGTTACCGGATTGGACAGGCCCTTAGCAATCAGCCCCAGCATTTT. Translating gives CASSYRIGQALSNQPQHF.

This clonotype was observed at least ten times. The V and J genes are TRBV4-3 and TRBJ2-7; D not resolved. V was shortened by 1 base and J by 1 base, with 5 bases between the two germline ends. The CDR3 sequence is 13 residues long. The germline V gene encodes CDR1 LGHNA and CDR2 YSLEER. The CDR3 is CASSQGRSYEQYF. The DNA of the CDR3 is TGCGCCAGCAGCCAAGGACGGTCCTACGAGCAGTACTTC.

This clonotype has at least ten counts. This chain joins TRBV27 and TRBJ2-2, with 8 bases fitting TRBD2. Looked up from germline, CDR1 is MNHEY and CDR2 is SMNVEV (reference sequence). J was trimmed by 4 bases and V by 10 bases; bases with no gene match: 23. This CDR3 is 19 amino acids long. The CDR3 coding sequence is TGTGCCAACAATCGCCCGAATCTCTTGGCGGGGGGAAGCACCGGGGAGCTGTTTTTT. Translated: CANNRPNLLAGGSTGELFF.

The V gene is TRBV4-2, the J gene TRBJ1-2, with 8 bases aligning to TRBD1. The germline gives CDR1 LGHNA, CDR2 YNFKEQ. This CDR3 is 14 amino acids long. After removal of 0 bases from V and 7 bases from J, the junction contained 4 bases not matched to a gene. CDR3 sequence (DNA): TGTGCCAGCAGCCAAGAGGCAGGGGGCCTTGGCTACACCTTC. This gives the protein CASSQEAGGLGYTF.

This clonotype was counted many times. The rearrangement uses TRBV24-1 and TRBJ2-1; 9 bases agree with TRBD2. The CDR3 covers 18 residues. The trim removed 2 bases at V and 0 bases at J, leaving 7 bases unmatched. The germline V gene encodes CDR1 KGHDR and CDR2 SFDVKD. In DNA form, the CDR3 reads TGTGCCACCAGTGATTCCTACCTTAGCGGGGGCTCCTACAATGAGCAGTTCTTC. Its protein is CATSDSYLSGGSYNEQFF.

This clonotype was seen at least ten times. V usage is TRBV4-1 and J usage is TRBJ2-7; a possible D gene is TRBD1 (6 bases). Germline lookup yields CDR1 MGHRA and CDR2 YSYEKL. The V and J ends lost 0 bases and 2 bases respectively, with 11 bases between them. There are 15 residues in the CDR3. CDR3 nucleotides: TGCGCCAGCAGCCAAGATAACAGGGTAACCTACGAGCAGTACTTC. Translation: CASSQDNRVTYEQYF.